This T cell receptor (beta chain) was recovered during a study of blood T cell repertoires in COVID-19. Recovery among Cohort 3 donors was established by two negative PCRs, clearance, or symptom resolution. Original analysis: Estimates of nucleated cell counts were drawn from the amplification of reference gene primers. The repertoire was sequenced with immunoSEQ multiplex PCR; TCRdb's copy has only in-frame clones and lacks some. The DNA gave D and trimming, while V, J and clone size come from that table. The data show around 310,000 clones, with 70% to 90% seen just once and 9.5% held by the top ten. CDR3 length: 16 residues. Germline values: CDR1 SGHVS, CDR2 FQNEAQ. J gave up 7 bases and V 5 bases, and 12 bases lay outside the gene matches.

The sequence derives from a woman between 35 and 50 years old who had recovered from COVID-19. Source material: PBMCs or T cells enriched from blood (not recorded which). The chain recombines TRBV7-8 with TRBJ2-1; 9 nucleotides agree with TRBD1. CDR3: CASSPTAGQGWNEQFF. The CDR3, as DNA: TGTGCCAGCAGCCCTACGGCGGGACAGGGTTGGAATGAGCAGTTCTTC.